The next 26 T cell receptor beta chains were all read from a single sample in a study of T cell changes during pregnancy in multiple sclerosis. Measured with immunoSEQ multiplex PCR; TCRdb has only the in-frame clones, and not every one. Found here are 50,000 to 60,000 clones, more than 85% of them singletons; the top ten hold 3% to 4.5%. The sample in question was peripheral blood, obtained after pregnancy. The receptors here all came from a female donor in good health, enrolled as a control in a pregnancy study.

The chain carries TRBV5-1 and TRBJ1-2, with D possibly matching TRBD1 (6 bases). Germline V gene sequence: CDR1 SGHRS, CDR2 YFSETQ. The V and J ends lost 0 bases and 4 bases respectively, with 13 bases between them. The CDR3 is 15 amino acids. The CDR3 reads CASSLGEGTSYGYTF. The CDR3 DNA is TGCGCCAGCAGCTTGGGAGAGGGGACAAGCTATGGCTACACCTTC.

In this sample, this clone turned up a few times. This chain uses TRBV5-4 with TRBJ2-5; a possible D gene is TRBD2 (5 bases). V lost 0 bases to trimming and J lost 7 bases, with 10 bases between them. Germline values: CDR1 SGHNT, CDR2 YYREEE (reference sequence). The CDR3 spans 13 residues. The CDR3 spells CASSLVGEGTQYF. CDR3 DNA sequence: TGTGCCAGCAGCTTGGTGGGCGAGGGGACCCAGTACTTC.

The chain joins TRBV6-5 to TRBJ2-1; no definite D call. Per germline, CDR1 MNHEY and CDR2 SVGAGI. Between the trimmed V and J ends, which lost 6 bases and 3 bases, there was a span of 9 bases. This CDR3 comprises 13 residues. CDR3 sequence reads: CASRPYDYNEQFF. The CDR3 DNA sequence: TGTGCCAGCAGACCCTATGACTACAATGAGCAGTTCTTC.

This chain connects TRBV7-2 to TRBJ2-3, with 9 bases lining up with TRBD2. V lost 1 base and J lost 4; bases outside the gene matches: 12. Germline V gene lookup returns CDR1 SGHTA and CDR2 FQGNSA. This CDR3 has 18 residues. The CDR3 coding sequence is TGTGCCAGCAGCTTAGAGCCTCTGGGGCGGGGGGGCTCAGATACGCAGTATTTT. This encodes CASSLEPLGRGGSDTQYF.

V gene TRBV7-9 combines with J gene TRBJ1-1; D is undetermined. CDR1 SEHNR and CDR2 FQNEAQ come from the germline V gene (reference sequence). The V gene lost 3 bases and the J gene lost 5 bases, with 4 bases spanning the gap. The CDR3 loop spans 11 amino acids. CDR3: CASSFSTEAFF. In DNA, the CDR3 is TGTGCCAGCAGCTTCAGTACTGAAGCTTTCTTT.

V is TRBV7-2 and J is TRBJ1-1, with 7 nucleotides matching TRBD1. Germline assignment: CDR1 SGHTA and CDR2 FQGNSA. The CDR3 has 17 residues. Trimming at V came to 0 bases and at J to 3 bases, leaving 10 bases not matched to a gene. CDR3 region: CASSLAPGGIGYTEAFF. DNA for the CDR3: TGTGCCAGCAGCTTAGCGCCAGGGGGGATAGGTTACACTGAAGCTTTCTTT.

The chain uses TRBV19 and TRBJ2-7; 7 bases fit TRBD1. The junction had 13 bases not matched to a gene; V was cut back by 4 bases and J by 13 bases. CDR1 is LNHDA and CDR2 is SQIVND in the germline V gene (reference sequence). This CDR3 comprises 13 residues. Here the CDR3 reads CASSTRERGRIYF. Written as DNA, the CDR3 is TGTGCCAGTAGTACCAGGGAAAGGGGGCGGATCTACTTC.

The rearrangement joins TRBV12-5 to TRBJ1-1; TRBD1 agrees at 7 bases. The trim removed 6 bases at V and 10 bases at J, leaving 17 bases unmatched. The CDR3 totals 15 residues. Germline assignment: CDR1 LGHNT and CDR2 FRNRAP. CDR3 DNA: TGTGCTAGTGGCCCTCGACAGGGCTCCCACTCTGTAGCTTTCTTT. As protein: CASGPRQGSHSVAFF.

V usage is TRBV11-3 and J usage is TRBJ2-5; TRBD1 might be the D (5 bases). Germline V CDR1 and CDR2: SGHNT, YENEEA. The CDR3 extends over 16 amino acids. V was pared by 4 bases and J by 2 bases, with 17 bases between. The CDR3 bases are TGTGCCAGCAGCTCCCATTTGTTGGGGCAGCAAGAGACCCAGTACTTC. Translated, it gives CASSSHLLGQQETQYF.

This chain joins TRBV2 and TRBJ1-1, with D possibly matching TRBD1 (5 bases). CDR1 is SNHLY and CDR2 is FYNNEI in the germline V gene. This CDR3 has 15 amino acids. Trimming pared 11 bases from V and 4 bases from J, leaving 23 bases between. The CDR3 reads CASTGHTGESTEAFF. CDR3 sequence (DNA): TGTGCCTCCACTGGCCATACGGGGGAATCCACTGAAGCTTTCTTT. The whole variable domain, filled in from reference TRBV2 and TRBJ1-1, reads EPEVTQTPSHQVTQMGQEVILRCVPISNHLYFYWYRQILGQKVEFLVSFYNNEISEKSEIFDDQFSVERPDGSNFTLKIRSTKLEDSAMYFCASTGHTGESTEAFFGQGTRLTVV.

The chain joins TRBV2 to TRBJ2-5, with D possibly being TRBD1 (5 bases). This CDR3 has 13 amino acids. Trimming removed 3 bases at V and 6 bases at J, with 11 bases between. Germline CDR1 SNHLY, CDR2 FYNNEI. The CDR3 DNA reads TGTGCCAGCAGTGATGGGGCTCTAAAGACCCAGTACTTC. Translated, it gives CASSDGALKTQYF.

CDR3 coding DNA: TGTGCCAGCAGCCCCCAGACAGGGAGCTCTGGAAACACCATATATTTT. The encoded protein is CASSPQTGSSGNTIYF. The V gene is TRBV7-2, the J gene TRBJ1-3; 7 bases fit TRBD1. This CDR3 is built from 16 residues. The junction had 7 bases not matched to a gene; V was cut back by 5 bases and J by 0 bases. The germline V gene has CDR1 SGHTA and CDR2 FQGNSA.

The gene calls are TRBV6-5 and TRBJ2-7; D might be TRBD1 (6 bases). The germline V gene has CDR1 MNHEY and CDR2 SVGAGI. This CDR3 region has 13 residues. The V and J ends lost 6 bases and 3 bases respectively, with 12 bases between them. CDR3 in DNA: TGTGCCAGCAGCCGTGACAGGATCTACGAGCAGTACTTC. Amino acid sequence: CASSRDRIYEQYF.

This rearrangement joins TRBV7-2 to TRBJ1-1; TRBD1 aligns across 9 bases. The CDR3 is 15 residues long. Per the germline V gene, CDR1 is SGHTA and CDR2 is FQGNSA. Trimming removed 6 bases from V and 6 bases from J; junction bases left unmatched: 11. In DNA form, the CDR3 reads TGTGCCAGCAGTCAAGGGACAGGGTATGGCTCTGAAGCTTTCTTT. Translation gives CASSQGTGYGSEAFF.

This chain joins TRBV10-3 and TRBJ1-1, with TRBD1 matching over 10 bases. V gave up 0 bases and J gave up 4 bases; unmatched junction bases: 8. CDR3 length equals 17 residues. CDR1 is ENHRY, CDR2 SYGVKD, per germline. CDR3 in amino acids: CAISESWADRGLTEAFF. The CDR3 DNA reads TGTGCCATCAGTGAGTCTTGGGCTGACAGGGGGCTCACTGAAGCTTTCTTT.

The chain links TRBV30 to TRBJ1-4; D unclear. The CDR3 covers 11 residues. The V gene lost 5 bases and the J gene lost 5 bases, with 6 bases spanning the gap. CDR1 and CDR2 (germline): GTSNPN, SVGIG (reference sequence). The CDR3 is CAWGQNEKLFF. The CDR3 nucleotides read TGTGCCTGGGGTCAGAATGAAAAACTGTTTTTT. Using reference TRBV30 and TRBJ1-4 for the parts outside the CDR3, the full variable domain is SQTIHQWPATLVQPVGSPLSLECTVEGTSNPNLYWYRQAAGRGLQLLFYSVGIGQISSEVPQNLSASRPQDRQFILSSKKLLLSDSGFYLCAWGQNEKLFFGSGTQLSVL.

The chain's CDR3 is CASSTSGDNYGYTF. In DNA, the CDR3 is TGTGCCAGCAGTACCTCAGGGGATAACTATGGCTACACCTTC. V usage is TRBV28 and J usage is TRBJ1-2, with a possible D match to TRBD1 (6 bases). Germline CDR1 MDHEN, CDR2 SYDVKM. The CDR3 contains 14 residues. V was trimmed by 5 bases and J by 1 base, leaving 11 bases between them.

The rearrangement joins TRBV5-6 to TRBJ1-1; D gene ambiguous. The V and J ends lost 3 bases and 0 bases respectively, with 18 bases between them. Germline loops: CDR1 SGHDT, CDR2 YYEEEE. CDR3 length: 17 residues. CDR3 region: CASSSYSTLSMNTEAFF. The CDR3 DNA is TGTGCCAGCAGCTCCTACAGTACGTTGAGCATGAACACTGAAGCTTTCTTT.

This clone was detected once. V gene TRBV5-1 combines with J gene TRBJ1-2, with D possibly matching TRBD1 (6 bases). Trimming pared 4 bases from V and 8 bases from J, leaving 21 bases between. CDR3 length: 15 residues. Germline V gene lookup returns CDR1 SGHRS and CDR2 YFSETQ. CDR3 residues: CASSVGGPGKDGYTF. CDR3 nucleotides: TGCGCCAGCAGCGTGGGGGGCCCAGGGAAGGACGGCTACACCTTC.

The genes are TRBV7-8 and TRBJ1-6; TRBD1 matches 9 bases. Trimming removed 3 bases from V and 5 bases from J; junction bases left unmatched: 17. Germline CDR1 is SGHVS and CDR2 is FQNEAQ. The length of the CDR3 is 20 residues. CDR3 nucleotides: TGTGCCAGCAGCTTCTCCCGGGACAGGGTATCCAGGGGGGATAATTCACCCCTCCACTTT. The encoded protein is CASSFSRDRVSRGDNSPLHF.

CDR3 residues: CASSLALEVVWETQYF. CDR3 in DNA: TGCGCCAGCAGCTTGGCACTCGAGGTAGTTTGGGAGACCCAGTACTTC. V gene TRBV5-1 combines with J gene TRBJ2-5, with D unresolved. CDR3 length: 16 amino acids. V gave up 0 bases and J gave up 5 bases, with 17 bases separating them. Germline lookup yields CDR1 SGHRS and CDR2 YFSETQ.

This chain connects TRBV2 to TRBJ1-1; D unclear. The CDR3 is 11 residues long. Germline V gene data show CDR1 as SNHLY and CDR2 as FYNNEI. Trimming cost V 4 bases and J 10 bases, with 10 bases left between them. Here the CDR3 reads CASSASVAAFF. The DNA of the CDR3 is TGTGCCAGCAGTGCAAGCGTTGCAGCTTTCTTT. The full variable domain, its missing parts supplied by reference TRBV2 and TRBJ1-1, is EPEVTQTPSHQVTQMGQEVILRCVPISNHLYFYWYRQILGQKVEFLVSFYNNEISEKSEIFDDQFSVERPDGSNFTLKIRSTKLEDSAMYFCASSASVAAFFGQGTRLTVV.

V usage is TRBV15 and J usage is TRBJ1-2; D might be TRBD1 (6 bases). The germline V gene encodes CDR1 LNHNV and CDR2 YYDKDF (reference sequence). The V gene lost 1 base and the J gene lost 3 bases, with 9 bases spanning the gap. The CDR3 loop spans 14 amino acids. The CDR3 reads CATSRAGGDYGYTF. Written as DNA, the CDR3 is TGTGCCACCAGCAGAGCTGGGGGCGACTATGGCTACACCTTC.

The chain couples TRBV4-3 to TRBJ2-1; 9 bases line up with TRBD2. The CDR3 spans 16 residues. Germline values: CDR1 LGHNA, CDR2 YSLEER. Unmatched junction bases numbered 7, after V lost 0 bases and J lost 7 bases. The CDR3 DNA sequence: TGCGCCAGCAGCCAAGATAGCCTAGCGGGGCGAAATGAGCAGTTCTTC. This translates into CASSQDSLAGRNEQFF.

The chain links TRBV4-3 to TRBJ1-4, with D possibly matching TRBD1 (5 bases). CDR3 size: 16 residues. V lost 0 bases and J lost 2, with 10 bases in between. Germline CDR1 is LGHNA and CDR2 is YSLEER. The CDR3 reads CASSQDPSGTNEKLFF. CDR3 nucleotides: TGCGCCAGCAGCCAAGATCCGTCAGGGACTAATGAAAAACTGTTTTTT.

A single count supports this clone. As DNA, the CDR3 is TGTGCCAGCACCCAGACAGGGTCTAGCAATCAGCCCCAGCATTTT. Translating it yields CASTQTGSSNQPQHF. The chain joins TRBV28 to TRBJ1-5; 7 positions match TRBD1. Trimming removed 7 bases from V and 0 bases from J; junction bases left unmatched: 6. Germline lookup yields CDR1 MDHEN and CDR2 SYDVKM. The CDR3 loop spans 15 amino acids.